The 20 T cell receptor beta chains reported below all come from one sample, sequenced in a study of cytomegalovirus exposure and HLA in healthy donors. The PCR ran on 60 Vbeta and 13 Jbeta primers. Produced via immunoSEQ multiplex PCR; TCRdb's table is partial and in-frame only. The sample lists 150,000 to 250,000 clones, approximately 85% occurring once. The sequenced material came from PBMCs. The receptors come from a woman between 50 and 59 years old in good health and CMV-seronegative.

The rearrangement joins TRBV9 to TRBJ1-1, with a weak D call TRBD1 (5 bases). The CDR3 covers 16 residues. V shed 0 bases and J shed 6 bases, with 18 bases lying between them. Germline V gene lookup returns CDR1 SGDLS and CDR2 YYNGEE. The DNA for the CDR3 is TGTGCCAGCAGCGTAGCTCAGGACACCCGGGGGTCTGAAGCTTTCTTT. This sequence encodes CASSVAQDTRGSEAFF.

V and J are TRBV19 and TRBJ2-3; 7 bases fit TRBD1. The CDR3 sequence is 14 residues long. The V and J ends lost 4 bases and 6 bases, in that order; junction bases with no gene match: 7. From germline, CDR1 is LNHDA and CDR2 SQIVND (reference sequence). CDR3 amino acids: CASSTGQVRDTQYF. Written as DNA, the CDR3 is TGTGCCAGTAGTACCGGACAGGTCAGGGATACGCAGTATTTT.

The chain carries TRBV7-2 and TRBJ2-1; the D gene is possibly TRBD1 (6 bases). This CDR3 region has 14 residues. Germline V gene data show CDR1 as SGHTA and CDR2 as FQGNSA. V dropped 8 bases and J dropped 4 bases, with 15 bases sitting between them. The CDR3 loop is CASGDRYGYNEQFF. In DNA, the CDR3 is TGTGCCAGCGGAGACAGGTATGGATACAATGAGCAGTTCTTC.

The chain links TRBV28 to TRBJ2-3, with 11 bases identical to TRBD2. Per the germline V gene, CDR1 is MDHEN and CDR2 is SYDVKM. The J segment lost 1 base and the V segment lost 6 bases, leaving 3 bases of the junction unmatched. This CDR3 region has 15 residues. CDR3 sequence (DNA): TGTGCCAGCAGCATAGCGGGAGGGGGCACAGATACGCAGTATTTT. Residues: CASSIAGGGTDTQYF.

J is TRBJ2-1 and V is TRBV4-1, with D uncertain. The germline V and J ends were trimmed by 6 bases and 0 bases, with 9 bases remaining between them. The CDR3 is 14 residues long. Germline values: CDR1 MGHRA, CDR2 YSYEKL. CDR3: CASSSTHSYNEQFF. The CDR3 region has the DNA TGCGCCAGCAGTTCTACCCACTCCTACAATGAGCAGTTCTTC.

The chain employs TRBV27 and TRBJ1-5; D may be TRBD1 (6 bases). Looked up from germline, CDR1 is MNHEY and CDR2 is SMNVEV (reference sequence). V was cut by 0 bases and J by 2 bases, with 14 bases left in between. The CDR3 loop spans 17 amino acids. Written as DNA, the CDR3 is TGTGCCAGCAGTTTATCGTGGACTCGGACAGGCAATCAGCCCCAGCATTTT. Its translation is CASSLSWTRTGNQPQHF.

The chain recombines TRBV4-1 with TRBJ1-5, with D possibly being TRBD1 (6 bases). V lost 6 bases, J lost 4 bases, and 16 bases lay in between. This CDR3 contains 15 residues. The germline CDR1 and CDR2 sequences are MGHRA and YSYEKL. CDR3 nucleotide sequence: TGCGCCAGCAGTCTTCCGGGACAAGAGAATCAGCCCCAGCATTTT. It is translated as CASSLPGQENQPQHF.

V gene TRBV19 combines with J gene TRBJ1-5; D gene uncertain. Germline V CDR1 and CDR2: LNHDA, SQIVND (reference sequence). The V end lost 8 bases, the J end lost 9 bases, and 17 bases lay between the germline ends. This CDR3 comprises 13 residues. The CDR3 nucleotides are TGTGCCAGTCGATCAGGATCCGGAGGGCCCCAGCATTTT. Its protein is CASRSGSGGPQHF.

The CDR3 DNA is TGTGCCAGCAGTGGCAATCCTAGGGAGACCCAGTACTTC. Translation: CASSGNPRETQYF. The chain carries TRBV2 and TRBJ2-5, with D unresolved. This CDR3 is 13 amino acids long. The V end was cut by 4 bases, the J end by 5 bases, with 11 bases between. The germline V gene has CDR1 SNHLY and CDR2 FYNNEI. The full variable domain, its missing parts supplied by reference TRBV2 and TRBJ2-5, is EPEVTQTPSHQVTQMGQEVILRCVPISNHLYFYWYRQILGQKVEFLVSFYNNEISEKSEIFDDQFSVERPDGSNFTLKIRSTKLEDSAMYFCASSGNPRETQYFGPGTRLLVL.

This chain uses TRBV7-9 with TRBJ2-5; 8 nucleotides match TRBD2. V was clipped by 5 bases and J by 1 base; unmatched bases: 3. The CDR3 has 14 residues. The V gene's germline CDR1 is SEHNR and CDR2 FQNEAQ (reference sequence). For the CDR3, the DNA is TGTGCCAGCAGCCTCACTAGCGGCCAAGAGACCCAGTACTTC. Translating gives CASSLTSGQETQYF.

CDR3 protein: CASSTLYGGLNTEAFF. The CDR3 coding sequence is TGTGCCAGTAGTACCTTGTATGGGGGCCTAAACACTGAAGCTTTCTTT. The rearrangement joins TRBV19 to TRBJ1-1; a weak D match, TRBD1 (6 bases). V lost 4 bases, J lost 2 bases, and 17 bases lay in between. This CDR3 is 16 amino acids long. Germline lookup yields CDR1 LNHDA and CDR2 SQIVND (reference sequence).

This clone was counted once. In DNA, the CDR3 is TGCGCCAGCAGCGCTAGCGGGAGGGCCATCGAGCAGTACTTC. Its protein product is CASSASGRAIEQYF. This chain uses TRBV5-1 with TRBJ2-7; TRBD2 aligns across 12 bases. The CDR3 consists of 14 residues. In germline, CDR1 is SGHRS, CDR2 YFSETQ. V lost 4 bases, J lost 6 bases, and 5 bases stayed unmatched.

The J gene is TRBJ1-4, the V gene TRBV6-1, with TRBD1 matching 7 bases. CDR1 is MNHNS, CDR2 SASEGT, per germline. V gave up 10 bases and J gave up 6 bases; unmatched junction bases: 14. This CDR3 is built from 15 residues. CDR3 amino acids: CATNPNRGLHEKLFF. In DNA, the CDR3 is TGTGCCACCAACCCCAACAGGGGTCTGCATGAAAAACTGTTTTTT.

The CDR3 is CASSLTTSSNEQYF. The DNA for the CDR3 is TGTGCCAGCAGTCTGACTACTAGTTCCAACGAGCAGTACTTC. The chain has TRBV7-9 and TRBJ2-7; D possibly corresponds to TRBD2 (5 bases). The CDR3 has 14 amino acids. V was shortened by 6 bases and J by 5 bases, with 17 bases between the two germline ends. From germline, CDR1 is SEHNR and CDR2 FQNEAQ (reference sequence).

CDR3 loop: CASSLRLAGTSYNEQFF. In nucleotides, the CDR3 is TGTGCCAGCAGCCTCCGACTAGCGGGTACCTCCTACAATGAGCAGTTCTTC. The chain uses TRBV7-2 and TRBJ2-1; 10 bases agree with TRBD2. V lost 5 bases, J lost 0 bases, and 7 bases stayed unmatched. CDR1 is SGHTA, CDR2 FQGNSA, per germline. The CDR3 is 17 residues long.

The genes are TRBV7-2 and TRBJ1-1, with D tentatively TRBD1 (6 bases). The germline CDR1 and CDR2 sequences are SGHTA and FQGNSA. The CDR3 runs to 13 residues. V shed 4 bases and J shed 5 bases, with 11 bases lying between them. CDR3 bases: TGTGCCAGCAGCTCCCTCAGGGGAACTGAAGCTTTCTTT. As protein: CASSSLRGTEAFF.

The count of this clone is one. This rearrangement joins TRBV28 to TRBJ1-2, with 7 nucleotides matching TRBD1. In germline, CDR1 is MDHEN, CDR2 SYDVKM. J lost 4 bases, V lost 2 bases, and 7 bases had no gene match. CDR3 size: 15 residues. The DNA for the CDR3 is TGTGCCAGCAGTTTAACGCGGACAGGTCCCTATGGCTACACCTTC. Translating gives CASSLTRTGPYGYTF.

CDR3 nucleotide sequence: TGTGCCAGCAGCTCCCCAGGGTCTGGAAACACCATATATTTT. As protein: CASSSPGSGNTIYF. This chain uses TRBV5-5 with TRBJ1-3, with a weak D call TRBD1 (5 bases). Trimming left V 3 bases short and J 1 base short, with 8 bases between. The CDR3 totals 14 residues. Germline lookup yields CDR1 SGHKS and CDR2 YYEKEE (reference sequence).

This chain uses TRBV18 with TRBJ1-4; a possible D gene is TRBD1 (5 bases). The germline V and J ends were trimmed by 0 bases and 5 bases, with 10 bases remaining between them. Germline lookup yields CDR1 KGHSH and CDR2 LQKENI. This CDR3 contains 15 residues. CDR3 in amino acids: CASSPPGGENEKLFF. The CDR3 nucleotides are TGTGCCAGCTCACCACCGGGAGGGGAGAATGAAAAACTGTTTTTT.

The chain uses TRBV4-1 and TRBJ1-1; 10 nucleotides agree with TRBD1. There are 14 residues in the CDR3. Germline V gives CDR1 MGHRA, CDR2 YSYEKL. V was clipped by 3 bases and J by 3 bases; unmatched bases: 1. The CDR3 loop reads CASSQTGGHTEAFF. The CDR3 DNA follows: TGCGCCAGCAGCCAGACAGGGGGCCACACTGAAGCTTTCTTT.